This TCR beta chain is drawn from a study of CD8 T cells in ankylosing spondylitis. One entry per CDR3 protein, called by TCRdb with MiXCR from the 5' RACE reads. Among roughly 230,000 distinct CDR3 sequences listed, under 8.5% were seen once. V dropped 0 bases and J dropped 2; count of bases not matched to a gene: 10. The germline V gene encodes CDR1 DFQATT and CDR2 SNEGSKA (reference sequence). CDR3 length: 17 residues. About this clonotype itself: Its antigen remains unidentified.

Findings of the study overall: Enrichment of disease-linked clones was reportedly significant in matched ankylosing spondylitis synovial fluid.

The TCR was taken from a female donor with ankylosing spondylitis or in good health (not recorded which). The chain uses TRBV20-1 and TRBJ2-3, with 8 bases that match TRBD1. Source material: blood, either unsorted or a sorted T cell fraction (not recorded which). This CDR3 is CSARDKDRVPTTDTQYF. CDR3 DNA sequence: TGCAGTGCTAGAGATAAGGACAGGGTACCCACCACAGATACGCAGTATTTT.